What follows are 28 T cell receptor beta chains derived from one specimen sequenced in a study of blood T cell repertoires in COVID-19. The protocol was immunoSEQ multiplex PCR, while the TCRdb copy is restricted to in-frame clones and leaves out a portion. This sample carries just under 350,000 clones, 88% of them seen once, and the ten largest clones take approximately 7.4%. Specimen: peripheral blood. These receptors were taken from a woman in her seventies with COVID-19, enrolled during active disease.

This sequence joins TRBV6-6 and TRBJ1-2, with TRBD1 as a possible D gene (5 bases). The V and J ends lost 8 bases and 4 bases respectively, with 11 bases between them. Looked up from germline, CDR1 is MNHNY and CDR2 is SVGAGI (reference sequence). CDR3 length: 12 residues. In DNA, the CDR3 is TGTGCCAGCTTGTGGAGGGGCTATGGCTACACCTTC. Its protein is CASLWRGYGYTF.

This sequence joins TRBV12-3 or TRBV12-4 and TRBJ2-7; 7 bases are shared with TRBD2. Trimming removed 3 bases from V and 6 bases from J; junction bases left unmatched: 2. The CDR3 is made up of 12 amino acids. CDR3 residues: CASSLGGVEQYF. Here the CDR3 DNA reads TGTGCCAGCAGTTTGGGGGGGGTCGAGCAGTACTTC.

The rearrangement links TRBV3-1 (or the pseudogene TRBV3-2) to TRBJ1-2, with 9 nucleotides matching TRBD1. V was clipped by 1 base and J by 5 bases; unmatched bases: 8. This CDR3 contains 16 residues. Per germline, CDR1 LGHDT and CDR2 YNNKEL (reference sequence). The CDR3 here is CASSQGSGQGGYGYTF. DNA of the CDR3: TGTGCCAGCAGCCAAGGATCGGGACAGGGAGGTTATGGCTACACCTTC.

CDR3 DNA: TGTGCCAGCAGTTTATTAGGGCAGGGGGCGAATGGCTACACCTTC. It yields the protein CASSLLGQGANGYTF. The rearrangement uses TRBV27 and TRBJ1-2; 8 bases are a match to TRBD1. This CDR3 contains 15 residues. V trimming: 1 base; J trimming: 6 bases; junction bases outside the gene matches: 7. Germline CDR1 reads MNHEY; CDR2 reads SMNVEV (reference sequence).

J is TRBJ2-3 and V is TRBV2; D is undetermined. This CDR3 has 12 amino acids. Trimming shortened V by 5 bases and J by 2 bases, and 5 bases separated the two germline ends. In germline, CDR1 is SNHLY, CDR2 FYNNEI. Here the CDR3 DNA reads TGTGCCAGCAGTCCCATCACAGATACGCAGTATTTT. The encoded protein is CASSPITDTQYF.

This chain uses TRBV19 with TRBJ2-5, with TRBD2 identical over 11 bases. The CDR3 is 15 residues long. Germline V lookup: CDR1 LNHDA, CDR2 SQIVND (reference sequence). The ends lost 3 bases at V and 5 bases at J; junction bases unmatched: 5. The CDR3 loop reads CASSITRTSGETQYF. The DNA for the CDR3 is TGTGCCAGTAGTATTACTCGGACTAGCGGGGAGACCCAGTACTTC. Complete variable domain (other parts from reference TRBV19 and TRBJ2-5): DGGITQSPKYLFRKEGQNVTLSCEQNLNHDAMYWYRQDPGQGLRLIYYSQIVNDFQKGDIAEGYSVSREKKESFPLTVTSAQKNPTAFYLCASSITRTSGETQYFGPGTRLLVL.

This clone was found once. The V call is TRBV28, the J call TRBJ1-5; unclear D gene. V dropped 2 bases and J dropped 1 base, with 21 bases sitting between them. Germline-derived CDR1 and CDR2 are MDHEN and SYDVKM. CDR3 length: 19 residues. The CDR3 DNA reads TGTGCCAGCAGTTTAGAGAGCAGGCCCGTTAAGTGGAGCAATCAGCCCCAGCATTTT. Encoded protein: CASSLESRPVKWSNQPQHF.

As DNA, the CDR3 is TGCGCCAGCAGCCTAGGATCTTTCCGAGGAGGAGAGCAGTTCTTC. Translating gives CASSLGSFRGGEQFF. The chain links TRBV5-1 to TRBJ2-1; possible D gene TRBD2, 5 bases. The CDR3 length is 15 residues. V lost 4 bases and J lost 10, with 21 bases in between. Looked up from germline, CDR1 is SGHRS and CDR2 is YFSETQ.

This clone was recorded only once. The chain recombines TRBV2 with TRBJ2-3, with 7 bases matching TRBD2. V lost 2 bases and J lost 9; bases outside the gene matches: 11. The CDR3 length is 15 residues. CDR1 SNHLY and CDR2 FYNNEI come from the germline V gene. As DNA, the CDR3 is TGTGCCAGCAGTGAAAGCGGGGCCCTGGGGGTCACGCAGTATTTT. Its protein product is CASSESGALGVTQYF.

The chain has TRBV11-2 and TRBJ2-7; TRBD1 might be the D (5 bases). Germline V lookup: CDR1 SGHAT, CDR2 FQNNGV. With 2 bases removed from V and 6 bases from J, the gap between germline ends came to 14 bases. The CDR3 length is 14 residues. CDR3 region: CASSLRAGRREQYF. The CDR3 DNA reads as TGTGCCAGCAGCTTAAGAGCAGGGCGGCGCGAGCAGTACTTC.

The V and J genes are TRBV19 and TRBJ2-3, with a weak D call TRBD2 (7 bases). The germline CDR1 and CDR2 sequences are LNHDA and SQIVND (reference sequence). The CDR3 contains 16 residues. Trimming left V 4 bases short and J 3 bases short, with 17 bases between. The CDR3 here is CASSSRAGALTDTQYF. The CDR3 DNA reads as TGTGCCAGTAGTAGTCGGGCGGGGGCCCTTACAGATACGCAGTATTTT.

This CDR3 reads CASTPGQLLYSNQPQHF. The DNA for the CDR3 is TGTGCCAGCACCCCGGGACAACTACTTTATAGCAATCAGCCCCAGCATTTT. This sequence joins TRBV28 and TRBJ1-5; D is perhaps TRBD1 (6 bases). Between the trimmed V and J ends, which lost 7 bases and 0 bases, there was a span of 19 bases. Germline V lookup: CDR1 MDHEN, CDR2 SYDVKM. The CDR3 sequence is 17 residues long.

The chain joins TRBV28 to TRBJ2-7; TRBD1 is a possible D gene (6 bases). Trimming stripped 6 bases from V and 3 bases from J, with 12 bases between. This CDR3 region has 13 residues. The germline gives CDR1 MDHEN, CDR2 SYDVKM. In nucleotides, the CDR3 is TGTGCCAGCAGCCGCAGGGGAAGCTACGAGCAGTACTTC. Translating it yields CASSRRGSYEQYF.

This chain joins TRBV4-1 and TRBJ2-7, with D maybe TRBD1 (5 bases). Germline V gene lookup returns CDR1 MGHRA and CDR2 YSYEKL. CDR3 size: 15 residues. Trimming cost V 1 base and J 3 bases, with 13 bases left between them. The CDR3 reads CASSQVVRQRYEQYF. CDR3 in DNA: TGCGCCAGCAGCCAAGTTGTGAGACAGCGCTACGAGCAGTACTTC.

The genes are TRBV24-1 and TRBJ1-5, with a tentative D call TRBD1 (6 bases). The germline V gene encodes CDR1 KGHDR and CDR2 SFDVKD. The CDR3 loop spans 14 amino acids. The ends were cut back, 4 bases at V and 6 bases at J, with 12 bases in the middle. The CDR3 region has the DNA TGTGCCACCAGTGACTTGGACAGCCCTCAGCCCCAGCATTTT. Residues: CATSDLDSPQPQHF.

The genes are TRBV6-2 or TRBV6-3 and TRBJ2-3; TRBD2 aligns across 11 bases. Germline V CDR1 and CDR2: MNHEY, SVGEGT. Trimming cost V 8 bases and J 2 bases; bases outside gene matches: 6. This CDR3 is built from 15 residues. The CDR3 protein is CASGLAGGITDTQYF. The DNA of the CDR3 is TGTGCCAGCGGCCTAGCGGGGGGAATCACAGATACGCAGTATTTT.

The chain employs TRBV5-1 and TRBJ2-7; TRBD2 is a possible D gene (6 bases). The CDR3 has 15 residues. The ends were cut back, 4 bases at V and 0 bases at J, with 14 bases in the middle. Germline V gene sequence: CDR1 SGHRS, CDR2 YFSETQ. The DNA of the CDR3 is TGCGCCAGCAGCCTTTCCCCGCGGGACTCCTACGAGCAGTACTTC. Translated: CASSLSPRDSYEQYF.

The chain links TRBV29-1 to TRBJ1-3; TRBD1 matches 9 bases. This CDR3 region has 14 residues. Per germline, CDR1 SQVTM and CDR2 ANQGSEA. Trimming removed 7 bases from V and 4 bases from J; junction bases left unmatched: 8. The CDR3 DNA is TGCAGCGCCGCGGGACAGGGAGGGGGAAACACCATATATTTT. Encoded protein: CSAAGQGGGNTIYF.

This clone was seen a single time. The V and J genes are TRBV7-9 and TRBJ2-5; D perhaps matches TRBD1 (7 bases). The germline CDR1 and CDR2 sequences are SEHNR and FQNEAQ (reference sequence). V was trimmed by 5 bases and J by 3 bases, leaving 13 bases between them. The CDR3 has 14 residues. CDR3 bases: TGTGCCAGCAGCCAGGGGGGCACGGAAGAGACCCAGTACTTC. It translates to CASSQGGTEETQYF.

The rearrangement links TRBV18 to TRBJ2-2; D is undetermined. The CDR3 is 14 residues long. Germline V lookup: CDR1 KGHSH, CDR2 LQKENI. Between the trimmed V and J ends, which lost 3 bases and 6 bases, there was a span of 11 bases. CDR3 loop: CASSPPTRAGELFF. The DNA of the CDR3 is TGTGCCAGCTCACCCCCTACCCGGGCCGGGGAGCTGTTTTTT.

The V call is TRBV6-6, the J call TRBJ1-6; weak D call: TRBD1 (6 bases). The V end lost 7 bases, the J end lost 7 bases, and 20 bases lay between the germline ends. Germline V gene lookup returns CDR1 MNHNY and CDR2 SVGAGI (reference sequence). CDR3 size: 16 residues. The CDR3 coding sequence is TGTGCCAGCACCCTAGGGACATCAACAGGGAATTCACCCCTCCACTTT. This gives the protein CASTLGTSTGNSPLHF.

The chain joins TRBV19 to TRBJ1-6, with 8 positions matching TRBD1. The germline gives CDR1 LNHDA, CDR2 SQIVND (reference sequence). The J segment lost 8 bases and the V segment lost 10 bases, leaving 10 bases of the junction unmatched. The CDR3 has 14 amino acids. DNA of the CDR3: TGTGCCACCGGCCAGGGGACAGGATATTCACCCCTCCACTTT. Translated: CATGQGTGYSPLHF.

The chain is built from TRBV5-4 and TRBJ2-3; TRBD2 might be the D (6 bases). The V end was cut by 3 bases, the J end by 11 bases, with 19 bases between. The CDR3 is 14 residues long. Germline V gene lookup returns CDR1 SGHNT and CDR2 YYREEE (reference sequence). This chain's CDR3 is CASSSDTPRGGQYF. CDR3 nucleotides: TGTGCCAGCAGCTCCGACACGCCCCGGGGAGGGCAGTATTTT.

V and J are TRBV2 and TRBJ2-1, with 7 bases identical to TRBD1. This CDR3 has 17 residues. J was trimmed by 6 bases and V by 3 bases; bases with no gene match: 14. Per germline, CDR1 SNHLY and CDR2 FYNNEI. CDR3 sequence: CASSDPSGTEGPNEQFF. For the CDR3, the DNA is TGTGCCAGCAGTGACCCCTCCGGGACAGAAGGGCCCAATGAGCAGTTCTTC.

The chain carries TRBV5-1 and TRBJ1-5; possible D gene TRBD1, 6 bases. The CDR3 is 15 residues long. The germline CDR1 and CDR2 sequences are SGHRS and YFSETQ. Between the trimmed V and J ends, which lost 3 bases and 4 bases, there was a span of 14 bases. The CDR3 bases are TGCGCCAGCAGCTGGGAGCCAGGGGAAAATCAGCCCCAGCATTTT. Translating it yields CASSWEPGENQPQHF.

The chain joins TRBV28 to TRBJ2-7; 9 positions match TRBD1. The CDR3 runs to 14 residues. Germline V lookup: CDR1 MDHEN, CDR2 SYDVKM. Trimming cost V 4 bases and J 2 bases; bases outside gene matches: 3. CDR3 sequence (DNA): TGTGCCAGCAGTTACCGACAGGGGGCCTACGAGCAGTACTTC. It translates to CASSYRQGAYEQYF.

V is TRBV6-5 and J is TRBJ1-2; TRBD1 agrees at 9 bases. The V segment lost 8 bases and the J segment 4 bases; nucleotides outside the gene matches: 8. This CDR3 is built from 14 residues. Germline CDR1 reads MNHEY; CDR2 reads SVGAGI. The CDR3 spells CASLGTGRGYGYTF. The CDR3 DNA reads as TGTGCCAGCTTGGGGACAGGGCGCGGCTATGGCTACACCTTC.

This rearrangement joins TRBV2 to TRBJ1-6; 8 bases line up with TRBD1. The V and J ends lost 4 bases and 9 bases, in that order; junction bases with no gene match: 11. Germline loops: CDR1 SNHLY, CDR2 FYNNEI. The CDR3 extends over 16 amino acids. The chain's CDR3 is CASSGAGGDGFSPLHF. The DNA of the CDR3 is TGTGCCAGCAGTGGCGCAGGGGGCGATGGATTTTCACCCCTCCACTTT.